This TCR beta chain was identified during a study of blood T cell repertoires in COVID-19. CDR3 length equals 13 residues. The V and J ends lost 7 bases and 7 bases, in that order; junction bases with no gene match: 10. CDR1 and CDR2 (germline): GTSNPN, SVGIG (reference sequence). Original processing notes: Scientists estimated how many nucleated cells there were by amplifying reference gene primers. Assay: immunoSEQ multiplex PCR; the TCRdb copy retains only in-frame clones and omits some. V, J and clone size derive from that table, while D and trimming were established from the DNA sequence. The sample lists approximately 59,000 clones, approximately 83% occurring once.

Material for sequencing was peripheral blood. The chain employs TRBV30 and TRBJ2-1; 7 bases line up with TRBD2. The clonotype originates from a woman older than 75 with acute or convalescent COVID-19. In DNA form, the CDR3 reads TGTGCCTCCGAGCGGGAAGGTCGTAATGAGCAGTTCTTC. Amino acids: CASEREGRNEQFF.